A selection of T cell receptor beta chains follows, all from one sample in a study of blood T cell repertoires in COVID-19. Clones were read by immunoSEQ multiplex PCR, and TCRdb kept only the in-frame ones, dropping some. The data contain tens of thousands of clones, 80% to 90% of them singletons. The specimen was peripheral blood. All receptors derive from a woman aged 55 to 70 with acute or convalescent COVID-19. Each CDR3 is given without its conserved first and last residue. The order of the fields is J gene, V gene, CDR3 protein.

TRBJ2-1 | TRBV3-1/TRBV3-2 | ASSQLGREGLLYNEQF
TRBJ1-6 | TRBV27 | ASSFTPSPDSPLH
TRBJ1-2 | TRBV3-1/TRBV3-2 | ASSRKGGTGYT
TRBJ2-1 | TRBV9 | ASSATSGRGNEQF
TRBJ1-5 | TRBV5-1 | ASSLGGLNQPQH
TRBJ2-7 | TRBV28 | ASRTSGGPLSYEQY
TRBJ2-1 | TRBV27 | ASSLNGVYNEQF
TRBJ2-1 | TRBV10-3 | AISEESGRANEQF
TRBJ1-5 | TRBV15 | ATSRDWPGLFVGNQPQH
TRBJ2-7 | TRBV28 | ASSLAAGGSYEQY
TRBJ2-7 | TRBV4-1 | ASSQGFDRPSYEQY